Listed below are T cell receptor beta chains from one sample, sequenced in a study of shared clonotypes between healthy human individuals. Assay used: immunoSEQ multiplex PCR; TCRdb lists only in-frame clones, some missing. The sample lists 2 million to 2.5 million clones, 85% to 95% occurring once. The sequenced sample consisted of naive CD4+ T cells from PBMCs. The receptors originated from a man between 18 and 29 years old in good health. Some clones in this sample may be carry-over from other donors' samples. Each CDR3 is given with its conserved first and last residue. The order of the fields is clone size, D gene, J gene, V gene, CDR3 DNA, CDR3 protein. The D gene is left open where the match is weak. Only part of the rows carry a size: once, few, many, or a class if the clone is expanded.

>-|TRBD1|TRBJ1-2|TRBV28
TGTGCCAGCAGTCTGACAGGGCCCTATGGCTACACCTTC
CASSLTGPYGYTF
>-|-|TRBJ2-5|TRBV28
TGTGCCAGCATTACTGGGCTATCCGGGGAGACCCAGTACTTC
CASITGLSGETQYF
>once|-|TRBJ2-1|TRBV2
TGTGCCAGCAGACCGACCGGAGGAGTCTATGAGCAGTTCTTC
CASRPTGGVYEQFF
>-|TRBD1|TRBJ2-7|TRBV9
TGTGCCAGCAGCGTTAATTCCGGGACAGGGCCTAAGGAGCAGTACTTC
CASSVNSGTGPKEQYF
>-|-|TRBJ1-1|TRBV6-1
TGTGCCAGCAGTGAGGCCAGGGGCACTGAAGCTTTCTTT
CASSEARGTEAFF
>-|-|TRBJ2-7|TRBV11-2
TGTGCCAGCAGCGAGATTATAGCGGGAGACAGGGGCGACTACGAGCAGTACTTC
CASSEIIAGDRGDYEQYF
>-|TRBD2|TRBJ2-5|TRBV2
TGTGCCAGCAGTGAGACTAGCGGGACTCGGGAGACCCAGTACTTC
CASSETSGTRETQYF
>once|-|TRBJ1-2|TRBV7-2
TGTGCCAGCAGCCCAACTCCGACAGTTAACTATGGCTACACCTTC
CASSPTPTVNYGYTF
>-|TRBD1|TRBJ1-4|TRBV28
TGTGCCAGCAGCACAGGGGGGGTCCGCAGGGGAATGGAACTGTTTTTT
CASSTGGVRRGMELFF
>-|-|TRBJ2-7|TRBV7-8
TGTGCCAGCAGGTATGGAGGCGGTTACGAGCAGTACTTC
CASRYGGGYEQYF
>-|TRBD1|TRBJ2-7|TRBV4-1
TGCGCCAGCAGCCGAACTGAGGGGGACAGCGCCTACGAGCAGTACTTC
CASSRTEGDSAYEQYF
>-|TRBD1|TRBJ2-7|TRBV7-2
TGTGCCAGCAGCTTATCAGCGCCAGGGGGCACTTCCTACGAGCAGTACTTC
CASSLSAPGGTSYEQYF
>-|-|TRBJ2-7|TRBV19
TGTGCCAGTAGTATAGGCGGGATCGCCGGGGAGCAGTACTTC
CASSIGGIAGEQYF
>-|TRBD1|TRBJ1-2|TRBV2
TGTGCCAGCACCCAAGGGGCAGGGGGCGAGCCGGACCCTAACTATGGCTACACCTTC
CASTQGAGGEPDPNYGYTF